This is a list of T cell receptor beta chains from one sample in a study of blood T cell repertoires in COVID-19. Assay: immunoSEQ multiplex PCR; the TCRdb copy retains only in-frame clones and omits some. Among some 150,000 clones listed, approximately 83% were seen once. The material sequenced was peripheral blood. All receptors come from a human donor with acute or convalescent COVID-19. The donor label of this sample is uncertain. Each CDR3 is given with its conserved first and last residue. D genes are given only for firm matches. Only some rows state a clone size, as once, few, many or a class for expanded clones.

V gene	J gene	clone size	D gene	CDR3 DNA	CDR3 protein
TRBV7-9	TRBJ2-5	NA	NA	TGTGCCAGCAGCATCGAGGGGAGGGGGTACCAAGAGACCCAGTACTTC	CASSIEGRGYQETQYF
TRBV19	TRBJ2-5	NA	NA	TGTGCCAGTAGTAGGCGGCGACAAGAGACCCAGTACTTC	CASSRRRQETQYF
TRBV5-8	TRBJ2-5	once	TRBD1	TGTGCCAGCAGCTTCCGGGACAGGGCAATTGAGACCCAGTACTTC	CASSFRDRAIETQYF
TRBV30	TRBJ1-3	NA	NA	TGTGCCTGGAGTTATCGCGCCTCTGGAAACACCATATATTTT	CAWSYRASGNTIYF
TRBV20-1	TRBJ1-6	NA	TRBD1	TGCAGTGCTAGTGACGGGACAGGGGATAATTCACCCCTCCACTTT	CSASDGTGDNSPLHF
TRBV6-5	TRBJ2-7	NA	TRBD2	TGTGCCAGCAGGCCGACTAGCGGGAGCTCCTACGAGCAGTACTTC	CASRPTSGSSYEQYF
TRBV6-5	TRBJ1-2	NA	TRBD1	TGTGCCAGCACCGGAGCGGGACAGGTCTATGGCTACACCTTC	CASTGAGQVYGYTF
TRBV5-4	TRBJ2-3	NA	TRBD1	TGTGCCAGCAGCTTGGCGGACAGGAGCACAGATACGCAGTATTTT	CASSLADRSTDTQYF
TRBV28	TRBJ2-7	once	TRBD1	TGTGCCAGCACCGGGGACAGTCATTCCTACGAGCAGTACTTC	CASTGDSHSYEQYF
TRBV2	TRBJ1-5	NA	TRBD1	TGTGCCAGCAGTGCCGGGACAGGCCATCAGCCCCAGCATTTT	CASSAGTGHQPQHF
TRBV6-6	TRBJ1-4	NA	NA	TGTGCCAGCAGTCAGAACAGGGAACGGGAACTGTTTTTT	CASSQNRERELFF
TRBV6-5	TRBJ1-3	NA	NA	TGTGCCAGCAGCGGGGGAGCTGGAAACACCATATATTTT	CASSGGAGNTIYF
TRBV6-2/TRBV6-3	TRBJ2-2	NA	NA	TGTGCCAGCAGCCCCTTCGGGACACTTCACACCGGGGAGCTGTTTTTT	CASSPFGTLHTGELFF
TRBV5-5	TRBJ1-6	NA	NA	TGTGCCAGCAGCTCCCTTAATCAGGGAACCTCACCCCTCCACTTT	CASSSLNQGTSPLHF
TRBV7-3	TRBJ2-1	NA	NA	TGTGCCAGCAGCTTATACGGTTCCTACAATGAGCAGTTCTTC	CASSLYGSYNEQFF
TRBV2	TRBJ2-7	few	NA	TGTGCCAGCAGTGACCGAGTAGCGGTCCTCTACGAGCAGTACTTC	CASSDRVAVLYEQYF
TRBV7-6	TRBJ1-4	NA	NA	TGTGCCAGCAGCTTAGCGCTTGGGCGTAATAATGAAAAACTGTTTTTT	CASSLALGRNNEKLFF
TRBV29-1	TRBJ2-3	NA	NA	TGCAGCGCCGTCGGAGGTGCAAGCACAGATACGCAGTATTTT	CSAVGGASTDTQYF
TRBV28	TRBJ1-3	NA	NA	TGTGCCAGCAGCCTCTCTAGACCGTCTGGAAACACCATATATTTT	CASSLSRPSGNTIYF
TRBV7-7	TRBJ1-2	NA	TRBD1	TGTGCCAGCAGCAGGAGCCGAACAGATGGGACAGCGGCTAACTATGGCTACACCTTC	CASSRSRTDGTAANYGYTF
TRBV5-6	TRBJ2-3	NA	NA	TGTGCCAGCAGCTCAGATTACACAGATACGCAGTATTTT	CASSSDYTDTQYF
TRBV4-1	TRBJ1-2	NA	NA	TGCGCCAGCAGCCAAGATCCGCGGGGACTCTACACCTTC	CASSQDPRGLYTF
TRBV2	TRBJ1-6	NA	NA	TGTGCCAGCAGGGACCGGGGGGGCACCATTAATTCACCCCTCCACTTT	CASRDRGGTINSPLHF
TRBV29-1	TRBJ1-3	once	TRBD1	TGCAGCGTTGGGACAGGTTCCACACTCCTCTCTGGAAACACCATATATTTT	CSVGTGSTLLSGNTIYF
TRBV5-1	TRBJ2-3	NA	TRBD1	TGCGCCAGCAGCTTGGAGGGGGCCCCTCACTCAGATACGCAGTATTTT	CASSLEGAPHSDTQYF
TRBV30	TRBJ2-7	NA	TRBD2	TGTGCCTGGAGCCGGACTAGCGGGGGATCCTACGAGCAGTACTTC	CAWSRTSGGSYEQYF
TRBV6-5	TRBJ1-2	NA	NA	TGTGCCAGCAGTTACTCCGCGGGGAATCAGGGCTACACCTTC	CASSYSAGNQGYTF
TRBV6-4	TRBJ1-5	NA	NA	TGTGCCAGCAGTGATGGTGGTACAGGGTGTCAGCCCCAGCATTTT	CASSDGGTGCQPQHF
TRBV6-5	TRBJ1-3	NA	TRBD1	TGTGCCAGCAGACCCCCGGGACAGGACGGAAACACCATATATTTT	CASRPPGQDGNTIYF
TRBV7-9	TRBJ2-7	NA	NA	TGTGCCAGCAGCCCCGCGGACAGCAACTCCTACGAGCAGTACTTC	CASSPADSNSYEQYF
TRBV5-1	TRBJ2-7	NA	TRBD1	TGCGCCAGCAGCTTGGATCAGGGAACAGGGGCCTACGAGCAGTACTTC	CASSLDQGTGAYEQYF
TRBV28	TRBJ1-2	few	NA	TGTGCCAGCAGTCTCAACGCAGGGGACTATGGCTACACCTTC	CASSLNAGDYGYTF
TRBV9	TRBJ1-6	NA	TRBD1	TGTGCCAGCAGCCTTAAACCGGGACAGATACCCGGGAATTCACCCCTCCACTTT	CASSLKPGQIPGNSPLHF
TRBV7-3	TRBJ2-1	NA	TRBD2	TGTGCCAGCAGCACCGATAGCGGGGGCCACCGTGAGCAGTTCTTC	CASSTDSGGHREQFF
TRBV2	TRBJ2-1	NA	TRBD1	TGTGCCAGCAGTGAGGACAGGGCAATGGGCAATGAGCAGTTCTTC	CASSEDRAMGNEQFF
TRBV5-1	TRBJ1-5	NA	NA	TGCGCCAGCAGCTTGGAAGGCAGGGTAGGGCAGCCCCAGCATTTT	CASSLEGRVGQPQHF